Reported below is one TCR beta chain. These data originate in a study of cytomegalovirus exposure and HLA in healthy donors. PCR was performed using 60 Vbeta and 13 Jbeta primers. The data were produced by immunoSEQ multiplex PCR, yet TCRdb's version contains in-frame clones alone and is incomplete. The record lists roughly 40,000 clones, of which the ten most abundant hold 4%. The V and J ends lost 5 bases and 4 bases, in that order; junction bases with no gene match: 8. This CDR3 is built from 15 residues. Germline CDR1 is MNHNY and CDR2 is SVGAGI (reference sequence). This chain joins TRBV6-6 and TRBJ1-1; 9 nucleotides align to TRBD1. Source material: PBMCs. The sequence was obtained from a male donor in good health and CMV-seronegative. The CDR3 sequence: CASSTYRGLGTEAFF. The CDR3, as DNA: TGTGCCAGCAGTACCTACAGGGGGCTGGGCACTGAAGCTTTCTTT.